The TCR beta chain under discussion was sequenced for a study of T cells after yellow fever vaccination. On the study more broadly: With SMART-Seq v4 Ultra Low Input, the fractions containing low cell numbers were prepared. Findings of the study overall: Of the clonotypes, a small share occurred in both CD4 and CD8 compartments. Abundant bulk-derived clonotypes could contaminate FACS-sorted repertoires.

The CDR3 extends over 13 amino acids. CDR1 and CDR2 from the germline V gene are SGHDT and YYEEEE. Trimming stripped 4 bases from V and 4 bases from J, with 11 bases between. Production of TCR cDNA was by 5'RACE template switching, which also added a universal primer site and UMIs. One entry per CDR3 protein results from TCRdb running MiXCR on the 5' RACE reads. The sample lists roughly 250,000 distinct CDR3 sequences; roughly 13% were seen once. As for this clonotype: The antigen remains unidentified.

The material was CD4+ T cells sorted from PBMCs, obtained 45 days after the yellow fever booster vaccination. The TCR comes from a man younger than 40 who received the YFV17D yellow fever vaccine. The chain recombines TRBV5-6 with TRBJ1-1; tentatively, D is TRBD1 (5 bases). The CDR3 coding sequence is TGTGCCAGCAGCACCCCAGGGTCCACTGAAGCTTTCTTT. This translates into CASSTPGSTEAFF.